These 4 T cell receptor beta chains came from one sample sequenced in a study of blood T cell repertoires in COVID-19. TCRdb keeps only in-frame clones here, not all; method: immunoSEQ multiplex PCR. The profile shows some 42,000 clones, roughly 80% of them singletons. The sequenced material came from peripheral blood. The origin of the receptors is an older woman with acute or convalescent COVID-19.

The chain is built from TRBV19 and TRBJ1-5; no definite D call. Per germline, CDR1 LNHDA and CDR2 SQIVND (reference sequence). The V gene lost 3 bases and the J gene lost 2 bases, with 11 bases spanning the gap. The CDR3 is 15 residues long. The CDR3 DNA is TGTGCCAGTAGTATCGGGGTTAGTGGCAATCAGCCCCAGCATTTT. Translated, it gives CASSIGVSGNQPQHF.

A single count supports this clone. The chain recombines TRBV28 with TRBJ1-2; D possibly corresponds to TRBD1 (5 bases). Germline CDR1 MDHEN, CDR2 SYDVKM. V was pared by 2 bases and J by 0 bases, with 16 bases between. The CDR3 extends over 17 amino acids. Here the CDR3 DNA reads TGTGCCAGCAGTTTAAGGGGTATATGGACAACTAACTATGGCTACACCTTC. Translating gives CASSLRGIWTTNYGYTF.

V gene TRBV21-1 combines with J gene TRBJ1-3; TRBD1, the table's D call, lacks a check against the DNA. TRBV21-1 is reported as a pseudogene. The CDR3 contains 14 residues. The CDR3 bases are TGTGCCAGCAGCAATCAGGGCAGGGGAGACACCATATATTTT. Encoded protein: CASSNQGRGDTIYF.

The gene calls are TRBV2 and TRBJ1-2; 8 nucleotides agree with TRBD1. CDR3 length: 13 amino acids. The germline V gene encodes CDR1 SNHLY and CDR2 FYNNEI. The ends lost 6 bases at V and 8 bases at J; junction bases unmatched: 8. This CDR3 reads CASRADRVEGYTF. The CDR3 DNA is TGTGCCAGCAGAGCGGACAGGGTAGAAGGCTACACCTTC.